This entry is about one T cell receptor beta chain. The entry originates in a study of early T cells in non-severe SARS-CoV-2 infection. CDR1 is SGHTA, CDR2 FQGNSA, per germline. The CDR3 extends over 14 amino acids. Trimming removed 7 bases from V and 1 base from J, with 13 bases in between. Unique molecular identifiers (one per individual cDNA molecule) were attached. Each CDR3 protein is one row after TCRdb ran MiXCR on the 5' RACE reads. There are 40,000 to 60,000 distinct CDR3 sequences in the sample; around 9.5% occur only once, and over 6.5% lies in the top ten. The chain couples TRBV7-2 to TRBJ1-1; the D gene is possibly TRBD1 (5 bases). The sequencing input was whole blood. The receptor's source is an adult who was a healthcare worker with PCR-confirmed SARS-CoV-2 infection or an uninfected control (not recorded which). In DNA, the CDR3 is TGTGCCAGCAACCTTTTGGGGACGAACACTGAAGCTTTCTTT. Encoded protein: CASNLLGTNTEAFF.